Listed below are T cell receptor beta chains from one sample, sequenced in a study of blood T cell repertoires in COVID-19. Generated by immunoSEQ multiplex PCR, the TCRdb table keeps only in-frame clones and is missing some. The profile covers about 49,000 clones, with about 86% appearing a single time and 20% to 25% taken by the ten largest. Sequenced sample: peripheral blood. These receptors came from an elderly woman with COVID-19, enrolled during active disease. CDR3s include the opening cysteine and the closing phenylalanine or tryptophan. Each record gives: clone size, J gene, D gene, V gene, CDR3 protein, CDR3 DNA. The D gene is left open where the match is weak. The size of a clone is reported for some rows only, either as once, few or many, or as a class for expanded clones.

>.|TRBJ1-1|.|TRBV29-1
CSVEGETGGGPEAFF
TGCAGCGTTGAAGGGGAGACGGGGGGAGGGCCTGAAGCTTTCTTT
>few|TRBJ1-5|TRBD1|TRBV7-9
CASSLDPGQGASNQPQHF
TGTGCCAGCAGCTTAGATCCGGGACAGGGCGCTAGCAATCAGCCCCAGCATTTT
>few|TRBJ1-2|.|TRBV7-8
CASSAGHKLIANYGYTF
TGTGCCAGCAGCGCAGGACACAAACTCATCGCTAACTATGGCTACACCTTC
>.|TRBJ2-7|TRBD2|TRBV5-1
CASSFTGGRHEQYF
TGCGCCAGCAGCTTTACCGGGGGGAGACACGAGCAGTACTTC
>.|TRBJ2-7|TRBD1|TRBV7-3
CASSRTGFDEQYF
TGTGCCAGCAGCCGGACAGGGTTCGACGAGCAGTACTTC
>few|TRBJ2-2|TRBD2|TRBV27
CASRRTLSGRAYTGELFF
TGTGCCAGCAGACGAACCCTGAGCGGGAGGGCCTATACCGGGGAGCTGTTTTTT
>many|TRBJ2-6|TRBD1|TRBV28
CASSTRTGFGANVLTF
TGTGCCAGCAGTACCCGGACAGGGTTTGGGGCCAACGTCCTGACTTTC
>.|TRBJ1-1|TRBD1|TRBV19
CASRPGGAWNTEAFF
TGTGCCAGTAGACCAGGGGGCGCTTGGAACACTGAAGCTTTCTTT
>.|TRBJ2-2|TRBD2|TRBV19
CASSLPSGRAASNTGELFF
TGTGCCAGTAGTCTGCCTAGCGGGAGGGCCGCGTCGAACACCGGGGAGCTGTTTTTT
>.|TRBJ2-5|TRBD2|TRBV19
CASSIASGSRETQYF
TGTGCCAGTAGTATCGCTAGCGGGAGCCGAGAGACCCAGTACTTC
>.|TRBJ2-1|TRBD1|TRBV11-2
CASSKGQYYNEQFF
TGTGCCAGCAGCAAGGGACAGTACTACAATGAGCAGTTCTTC
>.|TRBJ1-2|.|TRBV9
CASSVGQIFNYGYTF
TGTGCCAGCAGCGTAGGACAGATCTTTAACTATGGCTACACCTTC
>few|TRBJ2-7|.|TRBV19
CASSLGGGPSYEQYF
TGTGCCAGTAGCCTTGGGGGCGGGCCTTCCTACGAGCAGTACTTC
>.|TRBJ1-2|TRBD1|TRBV19
CASSRRTGTGFSDYGYTF
TGTGCCAGTAGTAGACGAACCGGGACAGGGTTTTCGGACTATGGCTACACCTTC
>.|TRBJ2-1|.|TRBV9
CASSEGVAYNEQFF
TGTGCCAGCAGCGAGGGGGTGGCCTACAATGAGCAGTTCTTC
>.|TRBJ2-5|.|TRBV5-1
CASSLGALTYQETQYF
TGCGCCAGCAGCTTGGGGGCCCTGACGTACCAAGAGACCCAGTACTTC
>.|TRBJ1-2|.|TRBV27
CASSLLIGRGNYGYTF
TGTGCCAGCAGTTTATTAATCGGACGGGGGAACTATGGCTACACCTTC
>.|TRBJ2-1|TRBD2|TRBV5-1
CASSLVELSGLAALNEQFF
TGCGCCAGCAGCTTGGTAGAACTTTCGGGACTAGCAGCATTGAATGAGCAGTTCTTC
>.|TRBJ2-7|.|TRBV5-1
CASSLTQGAYEQYF
TGCGCCAGCAGCTTGACACAGGGAGCGTACGAGCAGTACTTC
>few|TRBJ1-5|.|TRBV28
CASRLDGGSNQPQHF
TGTGCCAGCAGACTGGACGGGGGGAGCAATCAGCCCCAGCATTTT
>few|TRBJ2-7|TRBD1|TRBV9
CASSVATGGLYEQYF
TGTGCCAGCAGCGTAGCTACAGGGGGCCTTTACGAGCAGTACTTC
>once|TRBJ2-1|TRBD2|TRBV7-9
CASSLLAAVPNEQFF
TGTGCCAGCAGCCTACTAGCGGCCGTACCCAATGAGCAGTTCTTC
>.|TRBJ1-2|TRBD1|TRBV19
CASSIGTGGSYGYTF
TGTGCCAGTAGTATAGGGACAGGGGGCAGCTATGGCTACACCTTC
>.|TRBJ1-6|TRBD1|TRBV15
CATSATGNSPLHF
TGTGCCACCAGCGCGACAGGGAACTCACCCCTCCACTTT
>.|TRBJ2-3|TRBD2|TRBV4-1
CASSRSGGSTDTQYF
TGCGCCAGCAGCCGTAGCGGGGGAAGCACAGATACGCAGTATTTT
>.|TRBJ1-3|.|TRBV30
CAWTFGSSGNTIYF
TGTGCCTGGACCTTTGGTAGCTCTGGAAACACCATATATTTT
>.|TRBJ1-2|.|TRBV28
CASSLPLAVDNYGYTF
TGTGCCAGCAGTTTGCCCTTGGCAGTCGATAACTATGGCTACACCTTC
>.|TRBJ2-1|.|TRBV12-3/TRBV12-4
CASTLLANNEQFF
TGTGCCAGCACCCTTCTAGCAAACAATGAGCAGTTCTTC
>few|TRBJ2-1|.|TRBV24-1
CATSDQDQGGNEQFF
TGTGCCACCAGTGATCAGGACCAGGGGGGCAATGAGCAGTTCTTC
>.|TRBJ1-2|.|TRBV6-5
CASSYFQTGGYTF
TGTGCCAGCAGTTACTTTCAGACGGGGGGCTACACCTTC
>.|TRBJ2-7|TRBD1|TRBV6-1
CASSEGQTYEQYF
TGTGCCAGCAGTGAGGGACAGACCTACGAGCAGTACTTC
>.|TRBJ2-3|TRBD2|TRBV6-6
CASSPLAGNTDTQYF
TGTGCCAGCAGTCCTCTAGCGGGTAACACAGATACGCAGTATTTT
>.|TRBJ2-1|.|TRBV5-1
CASSLEATSHEQFF
TGCGCCAGCAGCTTGGAGGCAACTAGTCATGAGCAGTTCTTC
>once|TRBJ2-4|.|TRBV28
CASSVIPGRAKNIQYF
TGTGCCAGCAGTGTAATTCCCGGTAGAGCCAAAAACATTCAGTACTTC
>.|TRBJ1-2|.|TRBV30
CAWVRDRSHSYGYTF
TGTGCCTGGGTTAGAGACAGGTCCCACAGCTATGGCTACACCTTC
>.|TRBJ2-7|TRBD2|TRBV4-1
CASSPGLAGIYEQYF
TGCGCCAGCAGCCCGGGACTAGCGGGAATCTACGAGCAGTACTTC
>.|TRBJ2-7|.|TRBV19
CASSRGRGAYEQYF
TGTGCCAGTAGTAGAGGACGCGGGGCTTACGAGCAGTACTTC
>.|TRBJ1-1|.|TRBV6-2/TRBV6-3
CASSPPRGTNTEAFF
TGTGCCAGCAGCCCCCCGCGGGGAACGAACACTGAAGCTTTCTTT
>once|TRBJ1-5|TRBD1|TRBV19
CATTGGSGIGNQPQHF
TGTGCTACTACAGGGGGCTCGGGTATTGGCAATCAGCCCCAGCATTTT
>.|TRBJ1-1|TRBD1|TRBV7-9
CASSVQGTEAFF
TGTGCCAGCAGCGTACAGGGGACTGAAGCTTTCTTT
>.|TRBJ2-3|TRBD1|TRBV5-5
CASSVGHGTGGIDTQYF
TGTGCCAGCAGCGTTGGGCATGGGACAGGGGGGATAGATACGCAGTATTTT
>.|TRBJ2-7|TRBD2|TRBV18
CASSPPGGEQYF
TGTGCCAGCTCACCACCGGGGGGGGAGCAGTACTTC
>.|TRBJ2-7|TRBD2|TRBV5-4
CASSGREVSGSYEQYF
TGTGCCAGCAGTGGGCGGGAGGTTTCTGGCTCCTACGAGCAGTACTTC
>.|TRBJ2-3|TRBD1|TRBV23-1
CASSQRYRDRRADTQYF
TGCGCCAGCAGTCAACGATACCGGGACAGGAGGGCAGATACGCAGTATTTT
>.|TRBJ1-2|.|TRBV19
CASSTRESHGYTF
TGTGCCAGTAGTACCAGGGAATCCCATGGCTACACCTTC
>.|TRBJ2-3|TRBD2|TRBV6-4
CASSRLAGRDTQYF
TGTGCCAGCAGCAGACTAGCGGGACGGGATACGCAGTATTTT
>.|TRBJ2-1|.|TRBV5-4
CASSRGGDYNEQFF
TGTGCCAGCAGCCGGGGCGGGGATTACAATGAGCAGTTCTTC
>.|TRBJ2-7|TRBD1|TRBV5-6
CASSLGPPGQVPFYEQYF
TGTGCCAGCAGCTTGGGCCCCCCCGGACAGGTCCCATTCTACGAGCAGTACTTC
>once|TRBJ2-7|TRBD2|TRBV9
CASSLTGTSGLQQYF
TGTGCCAGCAGCTTGACCGGGACTAGCGGTTTACAGCAGTACTTC
>.|TRBJ1-6|.|TRBV27
CASSSRGSNSPLHF
TGTGCCAGCAGTTCCCGAGGAAGTAATTCACCCCTCCACTTT
>.|TRBJ1-2|TRBD1|TRBV5-6
CASSRTGANYGYTF
TGTGCCAGCAGCCGCACAGGGGCCAACTATGGCTACACCTTC
>.|TRBJ2-1|TRBD2|TRBV19
CASSTGLATGRSYNEQFF
TGTGCCAGTAGTACGGGACTAGCGACCGGTCGATCCTACAATGAGCAGTTCTTC
>.|TRBJ2-2|TRBD1|TRBV6-5
CASISGGGIAGELFF
TGTGCCAGTATCTCAGGGGGCGGGATCGCCGGGGAGCTGTTTTTT
>few|TRBJ1-6|TRBD1|TRBV3-1/TRBV3-2
CASSQEQGTGGSPLHF
TGTGCCAGCAGCCAAGAACAAGGGACAGGGGGTTCACCCCTCCACTTT
>.|TRBJ1-5|.|TRBV19
CASIGDQPQHF
TGTGCCAGTATAGGGGATCAGCCCCAGCATTTT
>.|TRBJ2-7|TRBD2|TRBV2
CASSEPQTSGKAYEQYF
TGTGCCAGCAGTGAACCCCAGACTAGCGGGAAAGCCTACGAGCAGTACTTC
>.|TRBJ1-5|.|TRBV2
CASSGGANSNQPQHF
TGTGCCAGCAGTGGCGGGGCTAATAGCAATCAGCCCCAGCATTTT
>.|TRBJ2-1|TRBD2|TRBV11-2
CASSLSGRINEQFF
TGTGCCAGCAGCTTGAGCGGGAGGATCAATGAGCAGTTCTTC